The rows below give T cell receptor beta chains drawn from one sample of a study of T cell repertoires in cytomegalovirus infection. TCRdb re-called the reads through MiXCR, storing one row per CDR3 protein. The sample holds under 850,000 distinct CDR3 sequences, 35% to 45% seen once. Sequencing input: PBMCs. The receptors derive from a human donor in good health (CMV status not recorded). Some clones in this sample may be carry-over from other donors' samples. The CDR3 runs from the conserved cysteine through the conserved F or W. Clone size is shown for a subset of rows, as once, few, many or a class of expanded clone.

clone_size: few
v_call: TRBV10-3
cdr3_aa: CATQFTTSYHNEQFF

clone_size: many
v_call: TRBV7-9
cdr3_aa: CASSLWERRYEQYF

clone_size: .
v_call: TRBV9
cdr3_aa: CASSVAPGLGETEAFF

clone_size: .
v_call: TRBV19
cdr3_aa: CASSTAAGVRRSAQHF

clone_size: .
v_call: TRBV5-6
cdr3_aa: CASSLAPGGWTGELFF

clone_size: few
v_call: TRBV25-1
cdr3_aa: CASSEYGQGPSGNTIYF

clone_size: few
v_call: TRBV29-1
cdr3_aa: CSVDPRDTEAFF

clone_size: few
v_call: TRBV15
cdr3_aa: CATSDGLAGWNEQFF

clone_size: .
v_call: TRBV5-6
cdr3_aa: CASSPRVQGNSPLHF

clone_size: .
v_call: TRBV4-1
cdr3_aa: CASSQYVEAGRNEQFF

clone_size: once
v_call: TRBV6-6
cdr3_aa: CASSYWEGQETQYF

clone_size: few
v_call: TRBV28
cdr3_aa: CASSSQLYNSPLHF

clone_size: many
v_call: TRBV12-3/TRBV12-4
cdr3_aa: CASRHSDKNIQYF

clone_size: few
v_call: TRBV7-6
cdr3_aa: CASSPRGTQGVGGNTIYF

clone_size: few
v_call: TRBV6-1
cdr3_aa: CASRPTSGRHNEQFF

clone_size: few
v_call: TRBV12-3/TRBV12-4
cdr3_aa: CASRPDRGGYTF

clone_size: .
v_call: TRBV28
cdr3_aa: CASSKLNTEAFF

clone_size: .
v_call: TRBV12-3/TRBV12-4
cdr3_aa: CASRKGQRDSNQPQHF

clone_size: few
v_call: TRBV7-2
cdr3_aa: CASSLGPGLNQPQHF

clone_size: .
v_call: TRBV27
cdr3_aa: CASSGDRGRTDTQYF

clone_size: .
v_call: TRBV19
cdr3_aa: CASRIWAGEEETPYF

clone_size: .
v_call: TRBV29-1
cdr3_aa: CSVEQAEANTEAFF

clone_size: few
v_call: TRBV7-8
cdr3_aa: CASSLFGNTEAFF

clone_size: .
v_call: TRBV28
cdr3_aa: CASRRQGRDEQFF

clone_size: many
v_call: TRBV6-1
cdr3_aa: CASSEQGYEQYF

clone_size: .
v_call: TRBV19
cdr3_aa: CASSIWTGQPQHF

clone_size: .
v_call: TRBV7-9
cdr3_aa: CASSRPDRVSQEQGNEQFF

clone_size: few
v_call: TRBV7-9
cdr3_aa: CASSSRDSRYSGNTIYF

clone_size: .
v_call: TRBV12-3/TRBV12-4
cdr3_aa: CASMQERGNQPQHF

clone_size: few
v_call: TRBV25-1
cdr3_aa: CASSEYLGGNTGELFF

clone_size: .
v_call: TRBV12-3/TRBV12-4
cdr3_aa: CASSLGRDRNTEAFF

clone_size: once
v_call: TRBV3-1
cdr3_aa: CASSQTGTLLFF

clone_size: many
v_call: TRBV7-2
cdr3_aa: CASSLGGKGDTQYF

clone_size: few
v_call: TRBV14
cdr3_aa: CASSQVLASIGDPRGEQYF

clone_size: .
v_call: TRBV6-2/TRBV6-3
cdr3_aa: CASSHPTSPGELFF

clone_size: .
v_call: TRBV20-1
cdr3_aa: CSANPDRSGVTEAFF

clone_size: .
v_call: TRBV3-1
cdr3_aa: CASSYGTGGWTGELFF

clone_size: .
v_call: TRBV7-9
cdr3_aa: CASSLVGTGGSEAFF

clone_size: .
v_call: TRBV6-6
cdr3_aa: CASSGGFTLVQNQPQHF

clone_size: few
v_call: TRBV10-3
cdr3_aa: CAIMEGRASSYEQYF